This is a list of T cell receptor beta chains from one sample in a study of CD8 T cells in ankylosing spondylitis. TCRdb re-called the 5' RACE reads through MiXCR, storing one row per CDR3 protein. Of some 40,000 distinct CDR3 sequences listed, less than 4% are singletons. The sequenced material came from blood, either unsorted or a sorted T cell fraction (not recorded which). Receptors were obtained from a male donor with ankylosing spondylitis or in good health (not recorded which). Both conserved end residues are trimmed from each CDR3. Clone size is stated in some rows and not others, as once, few, many or a class when expanded.

J,size,V,CDR3
TRBJ2-3,many,TRBV9,ASSGAGGPDTQY
TRBJ2-3,many,TRBV9,ASSVVFTDTQY
TRBJ1-2,many,TRBV9,ASSPYVSSGGYT
TRBJ2-5,many,TRBV9,ASSVAGGVGATQY
TRBJ1-2,many,TRBV9,ASSGVGPGPSYT
TRBJ2-1,many,TRBV9,ASSVNFRAGNNEQF
TRBJ1-6,many,TRBV9,ASSELPGSSPLH
TRBJ1-6,many,TRBV9,ASSAGQGSPPLH
TRBJ2-1,many,TRBV9,ASSVSRGASYNEQF
TRBJ2-1,few,TRBV9,ASSTSLGGNEQF
TRBJ1-2,many,TRBV9,ASSVNGGQVGGYT
TRBJ2-5,many,TRBV9,ASSVEPYDRETQY
TRBJ2-1,NA,TRBV9,ASSVATQSSGTSGNEQF
TRBJ2-3,many,TRBV9,ASSLQGWPSTDTQY
TRBJ1-3,many,TRBV9,ASSVSDSSGNTIY
TRBJ2-6,many,TRBV9,ASSHGTTISGANVLT
TRBJ2-3,many,TRBV9,ASSVLGAYTDTQY
TRBJ1-2,many,TRBV9,ASSVRENYGYT
TRBJ2-1,many,TRBV9,ASSVGQGYNEQF
TRBJ2-1,many,TRBV9,ASSVSGRDINEQF
TRBJ1-6,many,TRBV9,ASSAEGQGAAGSLH
TRBJ2-5,many,TRBV3-1,ARCSTRLVVQETQY
TRBJ2-2,many,TRBV9,ASSVSGNTGELF
TRBJ2-2,many,TRBV9,ASSVGLVNGELF
TRBJ2-3,once,TRBV7-5,SSVPAGGSCAPRSDTQY
TRBJ1-4,many,TRBV9,ASSVGGTGVVEKLF
TRBJ1-1,many,TRBV9,ASSVGTGGLMNTEAF
TRBJ2-1,many,TRBV9,ASSVAGGTLSNEQF
TRBJ2-5,many,TRBV9,ASSVASGDYQETQY
TRBJ2-1,many,TRBV9,ASSPMTGRNEQF
TRBJ2-2,many,TRBV9,ASTGQATGELF
TRBJ2-1,once,TRBV9,ASSPRGAGGSNEQF
TRBJ2-1,many,TRBV9,ASSLQDRGNNEQF
TRBJ2-2,NA,TRBV9,ASSGSTLLTGELF
TRBJ2-1,medium-sized,TRBV9,ASSVGQGGYNEQF
TRBJ1-1,many,TRBV9,ASSAPGGANTEAF
TRBJ2-3,many,TRBV28,APTQGLDTDTQY
TRBJ2-3,many,TRBV23-1,ASSPYAGPTDTQY
TRBJ1-4,many,TRBV9,ASSVEEIWGREKLF
TRBJ2-2,few,TRBV9,ASSAPGPGVTGELF
TRBJ1-1,many,TRBV9,ASSVDQVVNTEAF
TRBJ1-1,many,TRBV9,ASSVAGGEAF
TRBJ2-2,many,TRBV9,ASSVGPVPSGNIGSGELF
TRBJ2-1,NA,TRBV9,ASSVSGAEQF
TRBJ2-1,many,TRBV9,ASSVVSGGTNEQF
TRBJ2-5,many,TRBV9,ASSRQGRRETQY
TRBJ1-1,many,TRBV9,ASSRGWNTEAF
TRBJ1-1,many,TRBV9,ASSVAPHMNTEAF
TRBJ2-1,many,TRBV9,ASSPRSGKSYNEQF
TRBJ2-3,few,TRBV9,ASSVGNSGGAFSDTQY
TRBJ2-2,many,TRBV9,ASSPRQGSNTGELS
TRBJ2-1,few,TRBV9,ASSLGQGAYNEQF
TRBJ2-3,many,TRBV9,ASSVRGGLVGTDTQY
TRBJ2-2,few,TRBV9,ASSVSGELF
TRBJ2-1,many,TRBV9,ASSVERASRNEQF
TRBJ1-1,many,TRBV9,ASSVVRVGATEAF
TRBJ2-2,many,TRBV9,ASSRAGELNTGELF
TRBJ2-5,many,TRBV9,ASSHPRRGRETAETQY